Listed below are T cell receptor beta chains from one sample, sequenced in a study of T cell changes during pregnancy in multiple sclerosis. Produced via immunoSEQ multiplex PCR; TCRdb's table is partial and in-frame only. The sample includes 100,000 or so clones, around 90% of them seen just once. The specimen was peripheral blood, collected in the second trimester of pregnancy. These receptors were obtained from a female donor with multiple sclerosis, enrolled in a pregnancy study. The CDR3 runs from the conserved cysteine through the conserved F or W. The order of the fields is J gene, clone size, D gene, V gene, CDR3 DNA, CDR3 protein. The D gene is left open where the match is weak. A clone size is listed for some rows: how often the clone was seen (once, few, many), or a class if it is expanded.

TRBJ2-5	once	TRBD2	TRBV15	TGTGCCACCAGCAGAGACCCGAGCGGGAGCCACGGGGAGACCCAGTACTTC	CATSRDPSGSHGETQYF
TRBJ2-5	.	TRBD2	TRBV7-8	TGTGCCAGCAGCCAGGTGACTAGCGGGAGGGCCAAGGAGACCCAGTACTTC	CASSQVTSGRAKETQYF
TRBJ2-1	.	TRBD2	TRBV10-3	TGTGCCATCAGTGTTCAAGGACTAGCGAGGAATGAGCAGTTCTTC	CAISVQGLARNEQFF
TRBJ2-3	.	.	TRBV27	TGTGCCACGGGGGGCGCTAGCGGCACAGATACGCAGTATTTT	CATGGASGTDTQYF
TRBJ2-7	.	TRBD1	TRBV2	TGTGCCAGCAGGACGACAGGGGGCTACGAGCAGTACTTC	CASRTTGGYEQYF
TRBJ2-5	.	TRBD1	TRBV5-6	TGTGCCAGCAGCTTTCGGTACAGGGGCTGGGAAGAGACCCAGTACTTC	CASSFRYRGWEETQYF
TRBJ1-2	once	TRBD1	TRBV27	TGTGCCAGCAGTTATTCACAGGGGGCTTTCTATGGCTACACCTTC	CASSYSQGAFYGYTF
TRBJ2-3	.	.	TRBV27	TGTGCCAGCAGTTTTAGTGGGAGGGGGGATACGCAGTATTTT	CASSFSGRGDTQYF
TRBJ2-7	once	.	TRBV29-1	TGCAGCGGATCTCTTGGGCGCGCCGAGCAGTACTTC	CSGSLGRAEQYF
TRBJ2-6	.	.	TRBV6-1	TGTGCCAGCAGTGACAACTCTGGGGCCAACGTCCTGACTTTC	CASSDNSGANVLTF
TRBJ2-7	.	TRBD1	TRBV18	TGTGCCAGCTCACCGACCGCCGGGACAGGGGGTCACGAGCAGTACTTC	CASSPTAGTGGHEQYF
TRBJ2-7	.	.	TRBV2	TGTGCCAGCAGTGTCGGGATCTACGAGCAGTACTTC	CASSVGIYEQYF
TRBJ2-1	.	.	TRBV15	TGTGCCACCACCGAGGGGGTAGGGGACAATGAGCAGTTCTTC	CATTEGVGDNEQFF
TRBJ2-5	.	TRBD2	TRBV4-2	TGTGCCAGCAGCCAAGGCCGGGAGGAGTACACCCAGTACTTC	CASSQGREEYTQYF
TRBJ1-2	.	.	TRBV28	TGTGCCAGCACCTACGGAGTATATGGCTACACCTTC	CASTYGVYGYTF
TRBJ2-1	.	TRBD2	TRBV14	TGTGCCAGCAGCCAACTGTCTAGCGGCCACAATGAGCAGTTCTTC	CASSQLSSGHNEQFF
TRBJ2-7	.	TRBD2	TRBV7-6	TGTGCCAGCAGCCTTGACTTTGCGGGAGGGCGGGAGCAGTACTTC	CASSLDFAGGREQYF
TRBJ2-4	.	.	TRBV7-2	TGTGCCAGCAGCTTAGAGAGGGTGGGGGGAAACATTCAGTACTTC	CASSLERVGGNIQYF
TRBJ2-1	.	TRBD2	TRBV2	TGTGCCAGCAGTCTATGGGGACTAGCGGGAGGGTCCTACAATGAGCAGTTCTTC	CASSLWGLAGGSYNEQFF
TRBJ2-3	few	TRBD2	TRBV27	TGTGCCAGCAGTTCCCCCCAGCGGGAGGGTACAGATACGCAGTATTTT	CASSSPQREGTDTQYF
TRBJ1-5	.	.	TRBV30	TGTGCCTGGACGAAATGGACAGTCCAACAGCCCCAGCATTTT	CAWTKWTVQQPQHF
TRBJ2-1	.	.	TRBV6-5	TGTGCCAGCAGTTACTCCGTAGCCAGCTCCTACAATGAGCAGTTCTTC	CASSYSVASSYNEQFF
TRBJ2-2	.	.	TRBV14	TGTGCCAGCAGCCAAGCCGGGACCGGGGAGCTGTTTTTT	CASSQAGTGELFF
TRBJ2-1	.	TRBD2	TRBV28	TGTGCCAGCAGTTTAAACTCGGGACTAGCGGCTTACAATGAGCAGTTCTTC	CASSLNSGLAAYNEQFF
TRBJ2-1	.	.	TRBV21-1	TGTGCCAGGGTAACAGGGATAAACTCCAATGAGCAGTTCTTC	CARVTGINSNEQFF
TRBJ2-2	once	.	TRBV2	TGTGCCAGCAGTGATCGACAGGTTTACACCGGGGAGCTGTTTTTT	CASSDRQVYTGELFF
TRBJ1-2	.	.	TRBV27	TGTGCCAGCAGGGGGCAGGGCGCACCTTCTAACTATGGCTACACCTTC	CASRGQGAPSNYGYTF
TRBJ2-5	.	.	TRBV9	TGTGCCAGCAGCGTTGTTGGAGGAGAGACCCAGTACTTC	CASSVVGGETQYF
TRBJ1-3	.	.	TRBV10-3	TGTGCCATCAGGTCGGGAAACACCATATATTTT	CAIRSGNTIYF
TRBJ1-2	.	TRBD1	TRBV5-5	TGTGCCAGCAGCCAGGGGGTGGTTAACTATGGCTACACCTTC	CASSQGVVNYGYTF
TRBJ2-1	.	TRBD2	TRBV7-8	TGTGCCAGCAGCGTATACTCGCTAGCGGGAGGGGATGAGCAGTTCTTC	CASSVYSLAGGDEQFF
TRBJ1-1	few	TRBD1	TRBV29-1	TGCAGCGTCCCAGGACAGGGAAACACTGAAGCTTTCTTT	CSVPGQGNTEAFF
TRBJ2-3	once	.	TRBV15	TGTGCCACCAGCAGTAACGGGGGCACAGATACGCAGTATTTT	CATSSNGGTDTQYF
TRBJ1-1	.	.	TRBV20-1	TGCAGTGCTAGGAATGTGAGGGCTTTCTTT	CSARNVRAFF
TRBJ2-3	.	TRBD2	TRBV29-1	TGCAGCGTTGTAAGACTAGCGGACACAGATACGCAGTATTTT	CSVVRLADTDTQYF